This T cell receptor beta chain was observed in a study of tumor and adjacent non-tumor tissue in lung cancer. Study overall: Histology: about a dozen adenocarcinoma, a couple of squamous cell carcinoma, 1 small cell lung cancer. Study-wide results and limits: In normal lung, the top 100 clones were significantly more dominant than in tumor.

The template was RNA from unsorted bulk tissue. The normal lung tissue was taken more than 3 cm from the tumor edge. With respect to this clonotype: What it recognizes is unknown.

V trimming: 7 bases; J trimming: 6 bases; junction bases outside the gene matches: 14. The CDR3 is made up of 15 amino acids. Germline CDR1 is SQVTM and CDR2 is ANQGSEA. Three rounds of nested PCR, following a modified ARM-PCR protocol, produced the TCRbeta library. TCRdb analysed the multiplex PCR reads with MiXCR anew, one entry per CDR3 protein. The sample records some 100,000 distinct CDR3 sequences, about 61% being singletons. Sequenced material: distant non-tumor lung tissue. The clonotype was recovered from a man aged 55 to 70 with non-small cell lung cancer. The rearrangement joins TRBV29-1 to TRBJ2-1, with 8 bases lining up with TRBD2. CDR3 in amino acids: CSERLARVGGNEQFF. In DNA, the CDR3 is TGCAGCGAGAGACTAGCGAGAGTTGGGGGCAATGAGCAGTTCTTC.